A single sample gave rise to the 13 T cell receptor beta chains below, sequenced in a study of cytomegalovirus exposure and HLA in healthy donors. The repertoire was sequenced with immunoSEQ multiplex PCR; TCRdb's copy has only in-frame clones and lacks some. This table holds some 170,000 clones, approximately 89% found once. Sequenced: PBMCs. These receptors were collected from a man in his thirties or forties in good health and CMV-seropositive.

This sequence joins TRBV5-1 and TRBJ2-3, with unresolved D. Trimming cost V 0 bases and J 3 bases, with 11 bases left between them. CDR3 length: 15 amino acids. The germline CDR1 and CDR2 sequences are SGHRS and YFSETQ. For the CDR3, the DNA is TGCGCCAGCAGCTTGGAACTCCAGAGGACAGATACGCAGTATTTT. This sequence encodes CASSLELQRTDTQYF.

The genes are TRBV10-3 and TRBJ1-1; 7 bases match TRBD1. Per germline, CDR1 ENHRY and CDR2 SYGVKD. The CDR3 contains 13 residues. Trimming at V came to 8 bases and at J to 1 base, leaving 4 bases not matched to a gene. CDR3 sequence reads: CAIATGTNTEAFF. The CDR3, as DNA: TGTGCCATCGCGACAGGGACGAACACTGAAGCTTTCTTT.

The rearrangement uses TRBV11-3 and TRBJ2-7; 7 nucleotides line up with TRBD2. Germline V gives CDR1 SGHNT, CDR2 YENEEA. This CDR3 region has 14 residues. V shed 2 bases and J 3 bases; nucleotides not matched to a gene: 4. The CDR3, as DNA: TGTGCCAGCAGCTTAAGCGGGGACCTCTACGAGCAGTACTTC. This codes for CASSLSGDLYEQYF.

The chain has TRBV4-3 and TRBJ1-6; no clear D gene. The CDR3 runs to 15 residues. Per germline, CDR1 LGHNA and CDR2 YSLEER. With 10 bases removed from V and 3 bases from J, the gap between germline ends came to 16 bases. The CDR3 spells CATSNTGSYNSPLHF. The CDR3 DNA is TGCGCCACGTCAAATACCGGCAGCTATAATTCACCCCTCCACTTT.

The J gene is TRBJ2-2, the V gene TRBV28; 7 bases agree with TRBD1. CDR1 and CDR2 from the germline V gene are MDHEN and SYDVKM. CDR3 length: 16 amino acids. V was clipped by 3 bases and J by 3 bases; unmatched bases: 7. This chain's CDR3 is CASSLRLGQYTGELFF. DNA of the CDR3: TGTGCCAGCAGTTTGAGGCTGGGACAGTACACCGGGGAGCTGTTTTTT.

The V call is TRBV7-3, the J call TRBJ2-7; 8 bases map to TRBD1. The CDR3 is 15 amino acids. Germline CDR1 reads SGHTA; CDR2 reads FQGTGA. The junction had 13 bases not matched to a gene; V was cut back by 5 bases and J by 7 bases. CDR3 DNA: TGTGCCAGCAGCCTGGGACAGGACGATAAGGATGAGCAGTACTTC. Translation gives CASSLGQDDKDEQYF.

The J gene is TRBJ2-7, the V gene TRBV6-1; a possible D gene is TRBD2 (6 bases). Germline CDR1 reads MNHNS; CDR2 reads SASEGT. The CDR3 runs 14 residues. V was clipped by 4 bases and J by 9 bases, with 19 bases between them. The CDR3 here is CASSVGTALQGQYF. The CDR3 DNA sequence: TGTGCCAGCAGTGTTGGGACTGCCCTACAAGGGCAGTACTTC.

The chain joins TRBV9 to TRBJ1-3; D ambiguous. The germline V gene encodes CDR1 SGDLS and CDR2 YYNGEE. The CDR3 loop spans 15 amino acids. V was clipped by 0 bases and J by 0 bases, with 7 bases between them. CDR3 protein: CASSVEASSGNTIYF. The CDR3 bases are TGTGCCAGCAGCGTAGAGGCAAGCTCTGGAAACACCATATATTTT.

The chain links TRBV4-1 to TRBJ2-5; D gene unclear. Germline CDR1 is MGHRA and CDR2 is YSYEKL. Trimming removed 2 bases at V and 5 bases at J, with 9 bases between. The CDR3 spans 13 residues. CDR3 sequence reads: CASSQWVGETQYF. The CDR3 region has the DNA TGCGCCAGCAGCCAATGGGTTGGGGAGACCCAGTACTTC.

V gene TRBV7-9 combines with J gene TRBJ1-5; 8 bases are shared with TRBD1. The CDR3 has 15 amino acids. Germline CDR1 SEHNR, CDR2 FQNEAQ (reference sequence). Trimming removed 5 bases from V and 4 bases from J; junction bases left unmatched: 7. The CDR3 reads CASSSGQGVNQPQHF. DNA of the CDR3: TGTGCCAGCAGCAGCGGACAGGGCGTAAATCAGCCCCAGCATTTT.

The chain has TRBV6-5 and TRBJ2-7; D not certain. The V end was cut by 2 bases, the J end by 2 bases, with 7 bases between. The germline V gene has CDR1 MNHEY and CDR2 SVGAGI. CDR3 length equals 13 residues. The CDR3 nucleotides are TGTGCCAGCAGTTACGGCCGACCCTACGAGCAGTACTTC. Translating gives CASSYGRPYEQYF.

This chain connects TRBV2 to TRBJ1-1; the D gene is possibly TRBD1 (5 bases). Trimming pared 6 bases from V and 4 bases from J, leaving 9 bases between. The germline V gene encodes CDR1 SNHLY and CDR2 FYNNEI. The CDR3 covers 12 residues. This CDR3 is CASRVGGTEAFF. The CDR3 region has the DNA TGTGCCAGCAGGGTGGGGGGCACTGAAGCTTTCTTT.

The V and J genes are TRBV7-9 and TRBJ2-3; tentatively, D is TRBD1 (5 bases). Trimming took 4 bases from V and 1 from J, leaving 9 bases between them. The CDR3 is made up of 14 amino acids. CDR1 and CDR2 from the germline V gene are SEHNR and FQNEAQ (reference sequence). The CDR3 DNA sequence: TGTGCCAGCAGCTGGGAAGGGGGCACAGATACGCAGTATTTT. Translating it yields CASSWEGGTDTQYF.